The TCR beta chain under discussion was sequenced for a study of PD-1 blockade in classical Hodgkin lymphoma (dated by TCRdb to 2020 to 2021). With respect to the entire study: Nivolumab dosing was 3 mg/kg intravenously every 2 weeks, continuing until either disease progression or unacceptable toxicity. The study used TCR beta sequencing and CyTOF to define a peripheral blood immune signature of response to PD-1 blockade in classical Hodgkin lymphoma.

The Qiagen DNeasy kit was used to extract genomic DNA both from unsorted PBMCs and from the negatively selected CD4+ and CD8+ fractions. TCR beta CDR3 regions were amplified by immunoSEQ multiplex PCR using primers annealing to V and J segments. A synthetic immune receptor repertoire was used to minimize amplification bias, and remaining bias was computationally removed after sequencing. Processing in the source paper ran as follows. Custom Python scripts were used to quantify repertoire diversity as the Shannon entropy index. Unsorted, CD4+ and CD8+ repertoires were analyzed separately, except in combined analyses where CD4+ and CD8+ sequences were merged in silico. Clonal expansion was defined as at least a 2-fold frequency increase after treatment relative to C1D1, with a pseudocount of 0.5 for undetected baseline clones. Singleton clones were defined as clones with 0 or 1 copy at C1D1, and non-singleton clones were defined as clones with 2 or more copies. By matching protein sequences in sorted samples from the same patient, clones expanded in unsorted samples were annotated as CD4+, CD8+ or unknown. Wilcoxon tests on paired samples were used to test diversity changes from C1D1 to C4D1. The table comes from immuneACCESS by way of TCRdb, which keeps in-frame sequences with V and J called. Part of the clones is missing from these tables; in studies checked, under half for an unresolved V gene and the rest for unknown reasons. The V and J calls and clone size were taken over from that table, and D and trimming were inferred from the DNA. The sample table shows 64,000 or so clones, and approximately 92% are seen once. Together, the top ten hold 8% of the sample.

For this clone: Its target antigen remains unknown. Per-base qualities were not stored, and no clone one base away is much larger.

In light of the paper, this sample's time point label describes: cycle 4 day 1 (C4D1), after 5 to 7 weeks of nivolumab. Relapse after autologous stem cell transplantation had occurred in all trial patients, and cohorts A, B and C were distinguished by prior brentuximab vedotin exposure. The trial cohort was composed of 56 patients with relapsed/refractory classical Hodgkin lymphoma, for whom complete response, partial response or progressive disease was recorded as best overall response. Trial patients were treated with single-agent nivolumab in the multi-cohort phase II CheckMate 205 trial. Best overall response was determined by an independent review committee according to the 2007 International Working Group response criteria. Trial PBMCs were collected immediately before nivolumab initiation (C1D1) and during therapy at cycle 2 day 1 and cycle 4 day 1. Peripheral blood was collected in 8 mL Vacutainer Cell Preparation Tubes, from which PBMCs were isolated by centrifugation and then cryopreserved.

The paper's findings and limits, for the study overall: Lower diversity was seen in patients whose nivolumab began less than 1 year after ASCT, and these patients were left out of later analyses so that immune reconstitution would not confound the results. Baseline TCR diversity was reported to be lower in newly diagnosed patients than in healthy donors, and even lower in relapsed/refractory patients. The study was restricted to a single clinical trial cohort, and the causes of repertoire differences, possibly disease activity or prior therapy, were left undefined. Baseline diversity similar to that of newly diagnosed patients was observed in trial patients achieving complete response, whereas significantly lower diversity was observed in partial responders and progressors. A significant rise by C4D1 was seen in CD4+ but not CD8+ TCR diversity (p=0.0027 vs p=0.16), with the rise being most apparent in complete responders (p=0.02).

The specimen was peripheral blood mononuclear cells (PBMCs), collected before the fourth cycle of nivolumab. The clonotype comes from a human donor with classical Hodgkin lymphoma.

The nucleotide sequence is given as TGTGCCAGCAGCTTAGATGGGGAAGAGACCCAGTACTTC. This yields the protein CASSLDGEETQYF. Recombination linked TRBV11-2 to TRBJ2-5, with the identity of the D gene unclear. Measured from the cysteine to the phenylalanine, the CDR3 is 13 residues long. Only the CDR3 DNA is retained, 39 bases long and in frame from the first base. CDR1 and CDR2 are read off the germline V gene as SGHAT and FQNNGV. V drops 0 bases and J drops 3 bases, leaving 5 bases in between.